A selection of T cell receptor beta chains follows, all from one sample in a study of beta chain features in type 1 diabetes. Assay: immunoSEQ multiplex PCR; the TCRdb copy retains only in-frame clones and omits some. The data hold about 160,000 clones, with around 8.6% observed a single time. The specimen was central memory CD4+ T cells from blood. These receptor sequences come from a woman aged 18-30 years with type 1 diabetes. The CDR3 runs from the conserved cysteine through the conserved F or W.

v_gene | CDR3aa
TRBV18 | CASSPQGAEQYF
TRBV2 | CASPRQGGTDTQYF
TRBV9 | CASSVVAGAGNTIYF
TRBV5-1 | CASSSPEADTEAFF
TRBV11-2 | CASSSGQGGNQPQHF
TRBV19 | CASSMSVRGYNEQFF
TRBV5-1 | CASTPDYNTGELFF
TRBV19 | CASSIDRASGPYEQYF
TRBV4-2 | CASSQDRRGAIYEQYF
TRBV28 | CASSSPGSKNIQYF